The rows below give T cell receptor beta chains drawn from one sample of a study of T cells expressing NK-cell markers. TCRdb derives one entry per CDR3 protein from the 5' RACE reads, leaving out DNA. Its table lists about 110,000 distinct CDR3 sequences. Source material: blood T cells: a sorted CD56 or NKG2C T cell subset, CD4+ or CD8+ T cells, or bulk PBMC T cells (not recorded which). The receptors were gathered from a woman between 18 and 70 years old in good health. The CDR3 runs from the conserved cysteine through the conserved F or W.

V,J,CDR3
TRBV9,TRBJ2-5,CASSVSGTPQETQYF
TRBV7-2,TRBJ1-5,CASSLGVGGNQPQHF
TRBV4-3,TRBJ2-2,CASSQVTDTGELFF
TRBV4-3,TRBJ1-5,CASSQDGTGGVQPQHF
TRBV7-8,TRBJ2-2,CASSLALSGTGELFF
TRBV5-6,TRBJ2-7,CASSIKTRPYYEQYF
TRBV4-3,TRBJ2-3,CASSQDWTSGGNTDTQYF
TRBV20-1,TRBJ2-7,CSAREYPLVSYEQYF
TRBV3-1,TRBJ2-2,CASSQALGYSGELFF
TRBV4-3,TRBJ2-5,CASSQALRGGQETQYF
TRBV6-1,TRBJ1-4,CASKPGHPNEKLFF
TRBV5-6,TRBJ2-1,CASSLSPGSYNEQFF
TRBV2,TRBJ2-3,CASSEALAGTDTQYF
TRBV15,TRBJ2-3,CATSAELAGGPTDTQYF
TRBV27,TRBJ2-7,CASSPAGALGFEQYF
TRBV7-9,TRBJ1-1,CASSPGYTEAFF
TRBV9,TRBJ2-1,CASSVLAGEPYNEQFF
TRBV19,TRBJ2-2,CASSTFRQGQSGELFF
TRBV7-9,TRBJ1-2,CASSLGQGVYGYTF
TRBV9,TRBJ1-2,CASSVELTEGYTF
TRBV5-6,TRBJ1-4,CASSPQSLHNEKLFF
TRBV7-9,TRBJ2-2,CASSPPRNTGELFF
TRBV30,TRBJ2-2,CAWARGWGLDTGELFF
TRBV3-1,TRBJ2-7,CASSQGQLTYEQYF
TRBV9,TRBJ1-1,CASSALGLMNTEAFF
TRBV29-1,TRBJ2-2,CSVVSQRGTGELFF
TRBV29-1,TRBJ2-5,CSVERQQETQYF
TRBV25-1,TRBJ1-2,CASSEFPENYGYTF
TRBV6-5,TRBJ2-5,CASSYSASWTQYF
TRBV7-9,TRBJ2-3,CASSLSYPDTQYF
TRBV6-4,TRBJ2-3,CASSEAGDGTDTQYF
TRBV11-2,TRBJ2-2,CASSQPSGGYPGELFF
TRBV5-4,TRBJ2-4,CASSFSMGLGLAKNIQYF
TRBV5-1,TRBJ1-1,CASSLVTGALEVFF
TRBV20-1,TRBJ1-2,CSAEGTGMRYTF
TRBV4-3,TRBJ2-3,CASSQDFSGGNTDTQYF
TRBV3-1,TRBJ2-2,CASSQTTSGWVTGELFF
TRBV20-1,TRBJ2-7,CSVGGSSYEQYF
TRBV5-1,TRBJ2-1,CASSPSGTSGEQFF
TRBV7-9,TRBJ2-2,CASSLPAGVILAGELFF
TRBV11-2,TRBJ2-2,CASKQANTGELFF
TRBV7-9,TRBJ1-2,CAVPLGTNWGYTF
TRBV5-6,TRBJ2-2,CASSFSPGWGTTGELFF
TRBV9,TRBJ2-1,CASSVAPTLAGGYNEQFF
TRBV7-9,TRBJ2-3,CASSQYSASTDTQYF
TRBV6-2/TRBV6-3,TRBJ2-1,CASSYASVGNEQFF
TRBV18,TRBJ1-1,CASSPPAVTEAFF
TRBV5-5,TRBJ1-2,CASSLEPADNYGYTF
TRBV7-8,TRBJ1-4,CASSLGGVTNEKLFF